The clone carrying this TCR beta chain has more than one count but fewer than ten. The sample comes from a study of blood T cells in healthy people across ages. A J-beta primer mix and a sample-barcoded 5' primer were used in a second PCR of about 7 to 12 cycles. TCRdb analysed the 5' RACE reads with MiXCR anew, one entry per CDR3 protein. The sample has about 1.6 million distinct CDR3 sequences, about 31% seen once. CDR1 is SGDLS, CDR2 YYNGEE, per germline. The CDR3 sequence is 12 residues long. Trimming pared 0 bases from V and 8 bases from J, leaving 8 bases between. This chain links TRBV9 with TRBJ1-2; no firm D call. Sequenced: blood. This sequence originates from a woman in her 30s in good health. The CDR3 loop is CASSVGGGGYTF. The CDR3 nucleotides read TGTGCCAGCAGCGTAGGGGGTGGGGGCTACACCTTC. The entire variable domain, with the rest obtained from reference TRBV9 and TRBJ1-2, is as follows: DSGVTQTPKHLITATGQRVTLRCSPRSGDLSVYWYQQSLDQGLQFLIQYYNGEERAKGNILERFSAQQFPDLHSELNLSSLELGDSALYFCASSVGGGGYTFGSGTRLTVV.